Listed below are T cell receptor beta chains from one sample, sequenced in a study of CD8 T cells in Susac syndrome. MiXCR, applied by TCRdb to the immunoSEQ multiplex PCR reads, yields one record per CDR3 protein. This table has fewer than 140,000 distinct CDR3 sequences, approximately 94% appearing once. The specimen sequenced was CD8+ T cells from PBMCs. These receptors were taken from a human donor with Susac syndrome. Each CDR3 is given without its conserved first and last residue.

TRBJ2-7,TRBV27,ASSLTRDSYEQY
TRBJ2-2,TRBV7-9,ASSFWEYETGELF
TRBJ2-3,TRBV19,ASSTPGQGALTDTQY
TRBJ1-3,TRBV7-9,ASSLEVSGNTIY
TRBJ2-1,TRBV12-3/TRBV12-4,ASSVSGGAYNEQF
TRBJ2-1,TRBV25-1,ASRDNNEQF
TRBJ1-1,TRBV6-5,ASSPGGSTEAF
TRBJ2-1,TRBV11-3,ASSLDQFNEQF
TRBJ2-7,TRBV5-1,ASSLEGNEQY
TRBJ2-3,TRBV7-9,ASSLGYQLEDTQY
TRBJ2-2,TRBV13,ASSPPQGRRELF
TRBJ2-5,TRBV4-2,ASSNLAGVQETQY
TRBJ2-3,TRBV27,ASSKEWADTQY
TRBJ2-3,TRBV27,ASSLSGLGTDTQY
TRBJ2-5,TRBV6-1,AVESQETQY
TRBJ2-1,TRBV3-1,ASSQEGGPITSYNEQF
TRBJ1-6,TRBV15,ATSRDRGPPLH
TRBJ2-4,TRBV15,ATSLRGRTTKNIQY
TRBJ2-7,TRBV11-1,ASSFYASFEQY
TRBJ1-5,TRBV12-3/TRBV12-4,ASSWGSNQPQH
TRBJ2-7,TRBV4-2,ASSSYREGGRPTYEQY
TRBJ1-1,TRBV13,ASSPTGNTEAF
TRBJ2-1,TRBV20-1,SAPWTGRDEQF
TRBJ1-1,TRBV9,ASSFRSGQNTEAF
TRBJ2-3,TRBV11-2,ASSNVYTDTQY
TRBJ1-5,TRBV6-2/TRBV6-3,ASSPRTSNQPQH
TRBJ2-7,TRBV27,ASSLSASLTGEQY
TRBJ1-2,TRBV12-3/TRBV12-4,ASSLDAPGKAGGYT
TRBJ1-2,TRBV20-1,SARDHNDNGYT
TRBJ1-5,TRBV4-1,ASSQVTGHDQPQH
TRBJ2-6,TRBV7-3,ASSPDRVGANVLT
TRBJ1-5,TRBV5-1,ASSLGMTGGNQPQH
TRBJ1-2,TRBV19,ASMREGNYGYT
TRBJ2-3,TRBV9,ASSARPNTQY
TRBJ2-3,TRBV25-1,ASSDFRSDTQY
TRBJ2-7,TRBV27,ASGNDSDEQY
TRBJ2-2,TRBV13,ASSFRTSATGELF
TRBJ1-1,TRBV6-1,ASWTFVNTEAF
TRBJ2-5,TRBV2,ASSDSGETQY
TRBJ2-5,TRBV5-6,ASSAGGYQETQY
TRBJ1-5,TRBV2,ASSELVETDDQPQH
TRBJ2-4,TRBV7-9,ASSLAVDRLVY
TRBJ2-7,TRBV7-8,ASTDRDAAYEQY
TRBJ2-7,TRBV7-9,ASSSETSGDYEQY
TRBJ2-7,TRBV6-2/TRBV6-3,ASSYKGTYEQY
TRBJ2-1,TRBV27,ASSLGQGMGNEQF
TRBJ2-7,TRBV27,ASKRGTYEQY
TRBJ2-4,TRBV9,ASSASGGEPKY
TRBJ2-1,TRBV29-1,SVPPGARGSFSYNEQF
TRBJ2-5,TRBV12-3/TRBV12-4,ASSRGTSLQETQY
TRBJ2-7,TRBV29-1,SVGTSGGSSYEQY
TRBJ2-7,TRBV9,ASSVGQGYSYEQY
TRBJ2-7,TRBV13,ASSLRGRGGEQY
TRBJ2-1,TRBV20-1,SAQGGTGHNEQF
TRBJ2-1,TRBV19,ASSIRAAYNEQF
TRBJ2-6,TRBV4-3,ASSHPGQGNGANVLT
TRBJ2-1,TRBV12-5,ASGQGPYNEQF
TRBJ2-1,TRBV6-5,ASSFRDYNEQF
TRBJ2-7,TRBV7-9,ASSPSASGQY